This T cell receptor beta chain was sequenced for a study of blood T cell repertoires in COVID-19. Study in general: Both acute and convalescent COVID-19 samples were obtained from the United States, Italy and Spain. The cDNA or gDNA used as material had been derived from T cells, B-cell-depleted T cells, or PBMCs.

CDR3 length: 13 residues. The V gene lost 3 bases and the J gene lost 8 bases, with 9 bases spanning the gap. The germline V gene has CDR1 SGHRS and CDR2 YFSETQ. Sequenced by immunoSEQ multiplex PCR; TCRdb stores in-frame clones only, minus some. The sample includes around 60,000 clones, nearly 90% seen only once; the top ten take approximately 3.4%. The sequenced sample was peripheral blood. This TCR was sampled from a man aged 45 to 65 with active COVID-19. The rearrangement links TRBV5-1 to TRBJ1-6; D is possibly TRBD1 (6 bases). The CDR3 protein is CASSSKGDSPLHF. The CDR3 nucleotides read TGCGCCAGCAGCTCCAAGGGGGATTCACCCCTCCACTTT.